These 21 T cell receptor beta chains share one sample of origin, sequenced in a study of shared clonotypes between healthy human individuals. The data were produced by immunoSEQ multiplex PCR, yet TCRdb's version contains in-frame clones alone and is incomplete. The sample lists about 2.5 million clones; roughly 92% were seen once. Material for sequencing was naive CD4+ T cells from PBMCs. As for subset: CD45RA+ positively selected. Source of these receptors: a young man in good health. Some clones in this sample may be carry-over from other donors' samples.

The chain couples TRBV4-2 to TRBJ2-1; D not resolved. CDR3 size: 16 residues. The germline gives CDR1 LGHNA, CDR2 YNFKEQ. Trimming left V 0 bases short and J 6 bases short, with 15 bases between. The CDR3 DNA reads as TGTGCCAGCAGCCAAGATGACTTTAACGGCGGCAATGAGCAGTTCTTC. The encoded protein is CASSQDDFNGGNEQFF.

This clone was picked up a small number of times. Other nucleotide sequences from this sample produce the same CDR3. This chain links TRBV7-9 with TRBJ1-2, with 7 positions matching TRBD1. Germline-derived CDR1 and CDR2 are SEHNR and FQNEAQ (reference sequence). The V and J ends lost 5 bases and 4 bases, in that order; junction bases with no gene match: 4. The CDR3 spans 13 residues. The CDR3 spells CASSPGTAYGYTF. CDR3 coding DNA: TGTGCCAGCAGCCCAGGGACAGCCTATGGCTACACCTTC.

J is TRBJ1-1 and V is TRBV4-1; 8 bases align to TRBD1. CDR3 size: 14 residues. In germline, CDR1 is MGHRA, CDR2 YSYEKL. The junction had 9 bases not matched to a gene; V was cut back by 2 bases and J by 10 bases. CDR3 region: CASSQPGQAPRAFF. The CDR3 DNA reads TGCGCCAGCAGCCAACCGGGACAGGCCCCGCGAGCTTTCTTT.

The genes are TRBV19 and TRBJ2-2, with unresolved D. This CDR3 contains 14 residues. V shed 7 bases and J shed 2 bases, with 11 bases lying between them. CDR1 and CDR2 from the germline V gene are LNHDA and SQIVND (reference sequence). The CDR3 DNA reads as TGTGCCAGTAAGGAGAGAATTAACACCGGGGAGCTGTTTTTT. This sequence encodes CASKERINTGELFF.

As to this clone: The same CDR3 also results from other DNA sequences found in this sample. The chain has TRBV18 and TRBJ2-7, with D possibly matching TRBD1 (6 bases). V lost 1 base and J 2 bases, leaving 9 bases between the germline ends. The CDR3 is made up of 14 amino acids. Germline CDR1 and CDR2: KGHSH and LQKENI. The CDR3 DNA is TGTGCCAGCTCACCACTGACAGGCCCCTACGAGCAGTACTTC. This translates into CASSPLTGPYEQYF.

The rearrangement links TRBV4-2 to TRBJ2-1, with D possibly matching TRBD2 (7 bases). The CDR3 covers 15 residues. The V gene's germline CDR1 is LGHNA and CDR2 YNFKEQ. Deletions cut 4 bases from V and 7 bases from J, with 17 bases between. The CDR3: CASSPGGREWNEQFF. CDR3 in DNA: TGTGCCAGCAGCCCCGGGGGGCGGGAATGGAATGAGCAGTTCTTC.

The rearrangement links TRBV7-3 to TRBJ2-7; 7 bases are shared with TRBD1. V lost 5 bases and J lost 7; bases outside the gene matches: 2. Germline CDR1 SGHTA, CDR2 FQGTGA. The CDR3 sequence is 11 residues long. CDR3 sequence (DNA): TGTGCCAGCAGCGCAGGGGGAGAGCAGTACTTC. This translates into CASSAGGEQYF.

The rearrangement uses TRBV2 and TRBJ1-4; D possibly corresponds to TRBD1 (5 bases). Germline CDR1 SNHLY, CDR2 FYNNEI. Trimming removed 6 bases from V and 8 bases from J, with 22 bases in between. CDR3 length: 16 residues. CDR3 amino acids: CASSPEGLRNSEKLFF. In DNA, the CDR3 is TGTGCCAGCAGCCCAGAGGGACTGAGGAATTCGGAAAAACTGTTTTTT.

This chain uses TRBV18 with TRBJ2-1; 7 nucleotides agree with TRBD1. The CDR3 is made up of 12 amino acids. Germline loops: CDR1 KGHSH, CDR2 LQKENI. The J segment lost 13 bases and the V segment lost 5 bases, leaving 8 bases of the junction unmatched. The CDR3 here is CASSGEGGTQFF. The CDR3 DNA follows: TGTGCCAGCTCAGGGGAAGGGGGCACCCAGTTCTTC.

This clone has just one count. The gene calls are TRBV19 and TRBJ2-5, with 9 bases identical to TRBD2. Trimming took 5 bases from V and 5 from J; bases not matched to a gene: 12. The CDR3 covers 16 residues. The germline V gene encodes CDR1 LNHDA and CDR2 SQIVND (reference sequence). CDR3 region: CASSPVGTSSVETQYF. In nucleotides, the CDR3 is TGTGCCAGTAGTCCAGTGGGGACTAGCAGTGTTGAGACCCAGTACTTC.

V and J are TRBV6-1 and TRBJ2-7; 7 bases agree with TRBD1. Germline V CDR1 and CDR2: MNHNS, SASEGT. J lost 5 bases, V lost 6 bases, and 13 bases had no gene match. CDR3 length: 15 amino acids. The CDR3 reads CASSKLQGPRNEQYF. The CDR3 bases are TGTGCCAGCAGCAAATTACAGGGGCCGAGGAACGAGCAGTACTTC.

This clone was detected only a few times. The chain has TRBV7-3 and TRBJ1-1, with 8 bases matching TRBD1. V gave up 3 bases and J gave up 4 bases; unmatched junction bases: 1. Germline values: CDR1 SGHTA, CDR2 FQGTGA. This CDR3 spans 13 amino acids. The chain's CDR3 is CASSFTGGTEAFF. The CDR3 nucleotides read TGTGCCAGCAGCTTCACAGGGGGCACTGAAGCTTTCTTT.

V and J are TRBV5-8 and TRBJ2-7; D not certain. Germline V gives CDR1 SGHTS, CDR2 YDEGEE. Trimming removed 0 bases at V and 8 bases at J, with 15 bases between. The CDR3 spans 14 residues. The CDR3 loop is CASSLGGYNGKQYF. In DNA form, the CDR3 reads TGTGCCAGCAGCTTGGGAGGATACAACGGCAAGCAGTACTTC.

This sequence joins TRBV5-4 and TRBJ1-2; D is unresolved. With 7 bases removed from V and 11 bases from J, the gap between germline ends came to 27 bases. Per the germline V gene, CDR1 is SGHNT and CDR2 is YYREEE (reference sequence). This CDR3 has 15 amino acids. The CDR3: CASGTPPVWLVGYTF. The CDR3 region has the DNA TGTGCCAGCGGCACCCCCCCGGTCTGGCTGGTAGGGTACACCTTC.

J is TRBJ2-2 and V is TRBV7-3; TRBD1 matches at 9 bases. Germline values: CDR1 SGHTA, CDR2 FQGTGA. This CDR3 comprises 16 residues. J gave up 6 bases and V 3 bases, and 8 bases lay outside the gene matches. The DNA of the CDR3 is TGTGCCAGCAGCTTGGCCCCCGGGACAGGGTCCGGGGAGCTGTTTTTT. Translation gives CASSLAPGTGSGELFF. Full variable domain (missing parts from reference TRBV7-3 and TRBJ2-2): GAGVSQTPSNKVTEKGKYVELRCDPISGHTALYWYRQSLGQGPEFLIYFQGTGAADDSGLPNDRFFAVRPEGSVSTLKIQRTERGDSAVYLCASSLAPGTGSGELFFGEGSRLTVL.

The chain links TRBV27 to TRBJ2-7; TRBD1 aligns across 9 bases. The CDR3 consists of 13 residues. Per germline, CDR1 MNHEY and CDR2 SMNVEV (reference sequence). J was trimmed by 5 bases and V by 6 bases; bases with no gene match: 5. The CDR3 DNA reads TGTGCCAGCAGGCGGGGACAGGGCCACGAGCAGTACTTC. Encoded protein: CASRRGQGHEQYF.

This chain joins TRBV30 and TRBJ1-1, with D maybe TRBD1 (5 bases). The CDR3 consists of 13 residues. The germline CDR1 and CDR2 sequences are GTSNPN and SVGIG (reference sequence). Trimming shortened V by 3 bases and J by 2 bases, and 10 bases separated the two germline ends. CDR3: CAWRGGFNTEAFF. CDR3 coding DNA: TGTGCCTGGAGGGGGGGTTTTAACACTGAAGCTTTCTTT.

V and J are TRBV5-5 and TRBJ2-7; 8 bases are shared with TRBD2. The CDR3 sequence is 15 residues long. J gave up 2 bases and V 5 bases, and 9 bases lay outside the gene matches. Per germline, CDR1 SGHKS and CDR2 YYEKEE (reference sequence). The CDR3 DNA is TGTGCCAGCAGTATCTCGACTAGCGCGACCTACGAGCAGTACTTC. Amino acids: CASSISTSATYEQYF.

With regard to this clone: Other DNA sequences from this sample encode an identical CDR3 as well. The chain employs TRBV5-1 and TRBJ2-1; D unresolved. V was shortened by 0 bases and J by 2 bases, with 9 bases between the two germline ends. Germline lookup yields CDR1 SGHRS and CDR2 YFSETQ. This CDR3 has 15 residues. DNA for the CDR3: TGCGCCAGCAGCTTGGTTGCAGGTACCTACAATGAGCAGTTCTTC. This gives the protein CASSLVAGTYNEQFF.

The chain couples TRBV18 to TRBJ1-2, with D unresolved. V was shortened by 3 bases and J by 5 bases, with 25 bases between the two germline ends. The CDR3 consists of 18 residues. In germline, CDR1 is KGHSH, CDR2 LQKENI. The CDR3 protein is CASSPLERTSRGSYGYTF. In DNA, the CDR3 is TGTGCCAGCTCACCGCTGGAACGTACAAGTCGAGGGTCATATGGCTACACCTTC.

The chain has TRBV9 and TRBJ2-7; 11 bases are shared with TRBD1. The CDR3 is made up of 14 amino acids. Trimming removed 4 bases from V and 2 bases from J; junction bases left unmatched: 2. In germline, CDR1 is SGDLS, CDR2 YYNGEE. For the CDR3, the DNA is TGTGCCAGCAGCCGGGACAGGGGGGCCTACGAGCAGTACTTC. As protein: CASSRDRGAYEQYF.